This T cell receptor beta chain was captured by sequencing in a study of blood T cell repertoires in COVID-19. The overall study: Samples of COVID-19 (acute and convalescent) were obtained from the United States, Italy and Spain.

V lost 3 bases and J lost 4, with 16 bases in between. The CDR3 runs to 16 residues. Germline-derived CDR1 and CDR2 are SGDLS and YYNGEE. In the original processing: By means of reference gene primer amplification, nucleated cell counts were estimated. Only in-frame clones appear in the TCRdb table, and some are missing; sequencing was by immunoSEQ multiplex PCR. That table gives V, J and clone size, and the DNA gave D and trimming. Of under 75,000 clones listed, roughly 80% are singletons. The J gene is TRBJ2-2, the V gene TRBV9; D might be TRBD2 (5 bases). The origin of this receptor is a man in his sixties with acute or convalescent COVID-19. Sequencing was done on a sample of peripheral blood. The CDR3 here is CASSAGGAEVTGELFF. The CDR3 DNA follows: TGTGCCAGCAGCGCCGGAGGAGCAGAGGTCACCGGGGAGCTGTTTTTT.